This T cell receptor (beta chain) is drawn from a study of memory CD4+ T cells and cytomegalovirus serostatus. Findings of the study overall: Median bootstrapped AUC for CMV status was approximately 0.96 originally, just under 0.93 US-trained.

Clones were read by immunoSEQ multiplex PCR, and TCRdb kept only the in-frame ones, dropping some. Of about 75,000 clones in the sample, 78% were seen once. Single viable CD3+CD4+CD8-CD45RO+ cells were sorted as the memory CD4+ T cells. Turning to this clone: Antigen: not known.

CDR3 length: 15 amino acids. The germline CDR1 and CDR2 sequences are KGHSH and LQKENI. V trimming: 9 bases; J trimming: 1 base; junction bases outside the gene matches: 8. The receptor's source is an adult in good health and CMV-seropositive. The chain employs TRBV18 and TRBJ2-1; 8 bases agree with TRBD2. Sequenced: memory CD4+ T cells from blood. The CDR3 here is CASFPSGSSYNEQFF. In DNA, the CDR3 is TGTGCCAGTTTTCCTAGCGGGTCGTCCTACAATGAGCAGTTCTTC.